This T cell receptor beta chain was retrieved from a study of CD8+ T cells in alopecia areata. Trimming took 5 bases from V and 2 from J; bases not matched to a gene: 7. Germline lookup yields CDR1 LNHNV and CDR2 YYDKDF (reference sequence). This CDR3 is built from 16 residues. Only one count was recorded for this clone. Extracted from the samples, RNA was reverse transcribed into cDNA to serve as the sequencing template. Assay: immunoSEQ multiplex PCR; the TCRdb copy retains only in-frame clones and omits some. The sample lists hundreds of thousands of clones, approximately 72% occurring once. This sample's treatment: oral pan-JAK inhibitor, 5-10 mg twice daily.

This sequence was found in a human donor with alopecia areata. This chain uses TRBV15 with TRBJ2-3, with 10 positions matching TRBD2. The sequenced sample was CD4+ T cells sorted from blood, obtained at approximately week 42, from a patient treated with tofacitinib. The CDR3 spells CATSYSGGRVTDTQYF. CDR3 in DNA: TGTGCCACCAGCTATAGCGGGGGGCGTGTCACAGATACGCAGTATTTT.